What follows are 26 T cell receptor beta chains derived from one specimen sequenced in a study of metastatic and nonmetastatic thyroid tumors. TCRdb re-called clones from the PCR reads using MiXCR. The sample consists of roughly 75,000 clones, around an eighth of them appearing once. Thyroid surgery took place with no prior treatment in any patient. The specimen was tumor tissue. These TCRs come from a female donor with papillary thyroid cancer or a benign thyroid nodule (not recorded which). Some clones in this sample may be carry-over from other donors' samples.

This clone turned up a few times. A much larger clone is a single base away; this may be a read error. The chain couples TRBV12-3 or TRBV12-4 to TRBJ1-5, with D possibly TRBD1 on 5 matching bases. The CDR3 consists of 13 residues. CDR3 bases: TGTGCCGGCAGTTTTGGGGGTTATCAGCCCCAGCATTTT. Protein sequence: CAGSFGGYQPQHF.

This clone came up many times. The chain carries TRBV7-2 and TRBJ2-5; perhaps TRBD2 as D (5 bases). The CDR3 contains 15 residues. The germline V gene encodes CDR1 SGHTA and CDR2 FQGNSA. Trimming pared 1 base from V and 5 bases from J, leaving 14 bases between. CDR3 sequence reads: CASSLGERGTETQYF. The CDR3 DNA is TGTGCCAGCAGCTTAGGGGAGAGAGGCACGGAGACCCAGTACTTC.

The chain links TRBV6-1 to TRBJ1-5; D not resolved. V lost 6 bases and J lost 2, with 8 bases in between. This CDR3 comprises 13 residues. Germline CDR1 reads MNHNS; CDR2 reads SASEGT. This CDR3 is CASREYGNQPQHF. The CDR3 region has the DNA TGTGCCAGCAGGGAGTATGGCAATCAGCCCCAGCATTTT.

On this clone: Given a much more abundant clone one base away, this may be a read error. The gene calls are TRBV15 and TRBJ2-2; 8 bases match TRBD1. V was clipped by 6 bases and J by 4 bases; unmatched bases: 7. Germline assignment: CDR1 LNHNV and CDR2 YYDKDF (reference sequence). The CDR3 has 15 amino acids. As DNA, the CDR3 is TGTGCCACCAGTACCAGGGGGCTCGGCACCGGGGAGCTGTTTTTT. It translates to CATSTRGLGTGELFF.

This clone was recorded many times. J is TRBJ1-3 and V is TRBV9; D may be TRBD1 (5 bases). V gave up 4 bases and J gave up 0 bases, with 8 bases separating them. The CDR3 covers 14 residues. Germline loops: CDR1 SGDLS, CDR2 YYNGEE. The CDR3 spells CASSPGGSGNTIYF. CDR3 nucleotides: TGTGCCAGCAGCCCGGGGGGCTCTGGAAACACCATATATTTT.

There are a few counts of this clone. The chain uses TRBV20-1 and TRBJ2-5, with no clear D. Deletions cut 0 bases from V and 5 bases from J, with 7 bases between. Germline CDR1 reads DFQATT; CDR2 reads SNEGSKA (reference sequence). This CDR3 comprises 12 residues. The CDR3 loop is CSARDTKETQYF. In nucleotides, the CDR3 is TGCAGTGCTAGAGATACCAAGGAGACCCAGTACTTC.

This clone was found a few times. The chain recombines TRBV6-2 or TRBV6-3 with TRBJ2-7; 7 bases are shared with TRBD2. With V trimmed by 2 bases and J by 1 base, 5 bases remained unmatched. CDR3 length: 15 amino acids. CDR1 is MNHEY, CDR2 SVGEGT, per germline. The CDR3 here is CASSYKGGRSYEQYF. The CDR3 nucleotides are TGTGCCAGCAGTTACAAGGGAGGGCGTTCCTACGAGCAGTACTTC.

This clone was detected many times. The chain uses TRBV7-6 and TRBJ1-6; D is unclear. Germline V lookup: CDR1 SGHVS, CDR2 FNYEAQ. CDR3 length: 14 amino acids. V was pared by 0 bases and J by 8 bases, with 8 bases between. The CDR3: CASSLAGGDSPLHF. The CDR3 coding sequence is TGTGCCAGCAGCTTAGCGGGCGGGGATTCACCCCTCCACTTT.

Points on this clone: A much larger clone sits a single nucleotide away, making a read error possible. CDR3 sequence: CATSSQVLRGNEQFF. For the CDR3, the DNA is TGTGCCACCAGCAGTCAAGTGTTAAGGGGGAATGAGCAGTTCTTC. The chain joins TRBV15 to TRBJ2-1; maybe TRBD1 (6 bases). V shed 3 bases and J shed 7 bases, with 16 bases lying between them. There are 15 residues in the CDR3. The germline CDR1 and CDR2 sequences are LNHNV and YYDKDF (reference sequence).

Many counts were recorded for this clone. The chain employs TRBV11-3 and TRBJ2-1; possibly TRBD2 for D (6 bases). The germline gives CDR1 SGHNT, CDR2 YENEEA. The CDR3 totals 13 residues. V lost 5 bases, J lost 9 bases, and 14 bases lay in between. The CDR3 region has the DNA TGTGCCAGCAGCCTAGGAGGGCCAGGTGAGCAGTTCTTC. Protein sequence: CASSLGGPGEQFF.

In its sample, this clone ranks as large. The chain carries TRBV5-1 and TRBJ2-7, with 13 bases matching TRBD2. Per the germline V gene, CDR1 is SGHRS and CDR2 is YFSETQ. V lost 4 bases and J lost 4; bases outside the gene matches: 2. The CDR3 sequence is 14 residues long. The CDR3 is CASSKGLAGYEQYF. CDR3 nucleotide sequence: TGCGCCAGCAGCAAGGGACTAGCGGGGTACGAGCAGTACTTC.

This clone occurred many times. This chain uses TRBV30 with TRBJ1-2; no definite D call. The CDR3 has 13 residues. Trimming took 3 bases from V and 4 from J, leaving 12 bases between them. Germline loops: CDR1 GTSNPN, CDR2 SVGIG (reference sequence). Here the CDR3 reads CAWSSHVLYGYTF. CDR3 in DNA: TGTGCCTGGAGCTCCCACGTCCTCTATGGCTACACCTTC. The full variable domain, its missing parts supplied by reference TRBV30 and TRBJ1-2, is SQTIHQWPATLVQPVGSPLSLECTVEGTSNPNLYWYRQAAGRGLQLLFYSVGIGQISSEVPQNLSASRPQDRQFILSSKKLLLSDSGFYLCAWSSHVLYGYTFGSGTRLTVV.

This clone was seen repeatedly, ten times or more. The CDR3 reads CASSNTGFGGYTF. Here the CDR3 DNA reads TGTGCCAGCAGTAATACAGGCTTCGGTGGCTACACCTTC. The chain carries TRBV6-1 and TRBJ1-2; D might be TRBD1 (5 bases). The CDR3 runs 13 residues. Trimming shortened V by 5 bases and J by 7 bases, and 14 bases separated the two germline ends. Germline CDR1 MNHNS, CDR2 SASEGT.

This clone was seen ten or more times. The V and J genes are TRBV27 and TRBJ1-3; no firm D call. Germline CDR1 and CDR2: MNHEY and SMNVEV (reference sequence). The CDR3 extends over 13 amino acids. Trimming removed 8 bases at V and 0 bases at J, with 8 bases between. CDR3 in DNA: TGTGCCAGCCGAAGTTTCTCTGGAAACACCATATATTTT. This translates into CASRSFSGNTIYF.

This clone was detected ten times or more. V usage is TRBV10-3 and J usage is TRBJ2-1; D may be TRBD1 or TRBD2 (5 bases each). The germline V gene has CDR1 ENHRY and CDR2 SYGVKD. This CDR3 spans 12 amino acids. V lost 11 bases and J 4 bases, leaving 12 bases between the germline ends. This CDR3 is CAVTGAYNEQFF. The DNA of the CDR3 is TGTGCCGTCACCGGGGCTTACAATGAGCAGTTCTTC.

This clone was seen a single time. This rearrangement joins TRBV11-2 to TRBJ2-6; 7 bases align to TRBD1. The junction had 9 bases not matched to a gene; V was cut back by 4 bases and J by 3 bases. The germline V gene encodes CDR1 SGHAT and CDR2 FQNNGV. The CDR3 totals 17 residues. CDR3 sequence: CASSSMKDRVGANVLTF. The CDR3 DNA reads TGTGCCAGCAGCTCGATGAAAGACAGGGTTGGGGCCAACGTCCTGACTTTC.

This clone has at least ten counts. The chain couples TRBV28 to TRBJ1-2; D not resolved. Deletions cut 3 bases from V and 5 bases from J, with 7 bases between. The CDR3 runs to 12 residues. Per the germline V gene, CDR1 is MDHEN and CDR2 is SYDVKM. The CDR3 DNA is TGTGCCAGCAGTTTGGGCCGATATGGCTACACCTTC. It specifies CASSLGRYGYTF.

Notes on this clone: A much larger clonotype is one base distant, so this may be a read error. The CDR3 bases are TGCAGTGCTAGCCAGACTAGCGGGATTGCAGATGCGCAGTATTTT. This translates into CSASQTSGIADAQYF. The genes are TRBV20-1 and TRBJ2-3, with 11 positions matching TRBD2. Looked up from germline, CDR1 is DFQATT and CDR2 is SNEGSKA (reference sequence). The CDR3 is 15 residues long.

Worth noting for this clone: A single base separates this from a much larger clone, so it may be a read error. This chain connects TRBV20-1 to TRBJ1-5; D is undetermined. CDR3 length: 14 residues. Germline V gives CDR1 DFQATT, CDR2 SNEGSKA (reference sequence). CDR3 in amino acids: CNARDVDFYRPQHF. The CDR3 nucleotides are TGCAATGCTAGAGATGTCGATTTCTACCGGCCCCAGCATTTT.

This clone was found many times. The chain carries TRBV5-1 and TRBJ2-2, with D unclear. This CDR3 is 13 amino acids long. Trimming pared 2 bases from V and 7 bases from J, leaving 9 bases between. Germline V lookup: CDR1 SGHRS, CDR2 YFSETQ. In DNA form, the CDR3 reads TGCGCCAGCAGCTTCCTAAGTGGCGGGGAGCTGTTTTTT. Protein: CASSFLSGGELFF.

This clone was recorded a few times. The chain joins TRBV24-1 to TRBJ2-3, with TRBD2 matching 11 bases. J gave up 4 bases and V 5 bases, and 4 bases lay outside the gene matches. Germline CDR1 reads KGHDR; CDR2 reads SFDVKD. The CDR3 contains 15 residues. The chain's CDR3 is CATSGLAGGPDTQYF. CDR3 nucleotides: TGTGCCACCAGTGGGCTAGCGGGAGGCCCAGATACGCAGTATTTT.

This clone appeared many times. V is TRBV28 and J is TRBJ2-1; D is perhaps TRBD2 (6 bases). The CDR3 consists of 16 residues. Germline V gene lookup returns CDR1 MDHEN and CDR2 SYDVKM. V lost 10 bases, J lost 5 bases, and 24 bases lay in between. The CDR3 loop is CATRPMEGLNHNEQFF. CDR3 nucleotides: TGTGCCACCAGGCCTATGGAGGGCCTAAACCACAATGAGCAGTTCTTC.

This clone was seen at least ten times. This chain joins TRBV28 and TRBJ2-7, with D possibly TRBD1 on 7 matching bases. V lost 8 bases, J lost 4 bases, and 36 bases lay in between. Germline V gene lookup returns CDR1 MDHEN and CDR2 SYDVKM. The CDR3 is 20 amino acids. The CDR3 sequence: CASSPDRRGPIFGGPYEQYF. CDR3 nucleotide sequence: TGTGCCAGCTCCCCGGACAGAAGGGGGCCCATTTTCGGAGGGCCATACGAGCAGTACTTC.

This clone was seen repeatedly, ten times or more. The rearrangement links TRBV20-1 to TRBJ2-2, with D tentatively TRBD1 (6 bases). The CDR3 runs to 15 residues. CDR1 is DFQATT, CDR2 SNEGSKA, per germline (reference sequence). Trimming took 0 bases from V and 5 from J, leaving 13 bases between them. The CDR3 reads CSARELTGNTGELFF. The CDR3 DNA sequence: TGCAGTGCTAGAGAATTAACAGGGAATACCGGGGAGCTGTTTTTT.

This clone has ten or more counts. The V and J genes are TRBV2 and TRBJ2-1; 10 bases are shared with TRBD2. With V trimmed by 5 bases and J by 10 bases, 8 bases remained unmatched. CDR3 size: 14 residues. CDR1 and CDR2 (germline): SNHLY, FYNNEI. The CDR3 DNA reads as TGTGCCAGCAGTCTAGCGGGAGTAGGAGAGGAGCAGTTCTTC. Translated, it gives CASSLAGVGEEQFF.

CDR3 in amino acids: CASSFRDRVGDTQYF. CDR3 in DNA: TGTGCCAGCAGCTTCCGGGACAGGGTAGGAGATACGCAGTATTTT. This chain uses TRBV5-6 with TRBJ2-3, with 9 bases matching TRBD1. V was clipped by 2 bases and J by 5 bases; unmatched bases: 6. The CDR3 length is 15 residues. The germline gives CDR1 SGHDT, CDR2 YYEEEE.